The table lists the clone carrying this TCR beta chain with many counts. This sample was included in a study of early T cells in non-severe SARS-CoV-2 infection. As part of library construction, unique molecular identifiers were attached to individual cDNA molecules. TCRdb analysed the 5' RACE reads with MiXCR anew, one entry per CDR3 protein. The sample consists of around 40,000 distinct CDR3 sequences, under 7% of them appearing once. The specimen was whole blood. This TCR came from an adult who was a healthcare worker with PCR-confirmed SARS-CoV-2 infection or an uninfected control (not recorded which).

CDR3 bases: TGTGCCAGCACTAACACCAGTAGACAGGGCGGAAGCAATGAGCAGTTCTTC. Protein: CASTNTSRQGGSNEQFF. This chain connects TRBV6-9 to TRBJ2-1, with 7 positions matching TRBD1. V lost 7 bases to trimming and J lost 6 bases; unmatched junction nucleotides: 18. CDR1 and CDR2 (germline): MNHGY, SVAAGI. The CDR3 length is 17 residues.